This T cell receptor (beta chain) appears in the sequencing data of a study of identical twins. Study-level points and caveats: Zero-insertion results could be subject to partial confounding by invariant MAIT and iNKT cells.

V lost 0 bases, J lost 5 bases, and 12 bases lay in between. CDR1 and CDR2 from the germline V gene are MDHEN and SYDVKM. This CDR3 contains 15 residues. This clonotype was counted between two and nine times. Its specificity is unknown. TCRdb reprocessed the 5' RACE reads with MiXCR, giving one entry per CDR3 protein. The table records approximately 700,000 distinct CDR3 sequences, roughly 6% of them present only once. V gene TRBV28 combines with J gene TRBJ2-3; D may be TRBD2 (6 bases). The receptor was derived from a man between 18 and 35 years old in good health. Sequenced material: naive T cells sorted from blood. CDR3 region: CASSLWDREKDTQYF. CDR3 coding DNA: TGTGCCAGCAGTTTATGGGACCGGGAGAAAGATACGCAGTATTTT.